The 20 T cell receptor beta chains below all came from one sample that was sequenced in a study of Tregs in tolerant kidney transplant recipients. Clones were sequenced by immunoSEQ multiplex PCR, and TCRdb holds only the in-frame ones, with some missing. The profile covers approximately 60,000 clones, with 95% to 98% appearing a single time and approximately 0.36% taken by the ten largest. The material was Tregs from blood, obtained before the transplant. These TCRs come from a human donor who received a combined kidney and bone marrow transplant.

The chain combines TRBV5-4 with TRBJ2-7; 10 positions match TRBD2. The CDR3 is 15 amino acids. Germline lookup yields CDR1 SGHNT and CDR2 YYREEE (reference sequence). The V and J ends lost 4 bases and 3 bases, in that order; junction bases with no gene match: 7. The CDR3 loop is CASSHSGRYRYEQYF. The CDR3 nucleotides read TGTGCCAGCAGCCATAGCGGGAGGTATCGCTACGAGCAGTACTTC.

This rearrangement joins TRBV28 to TRBJ1-2; weak D call: TRBD1 (5 bases). With 3 bases removed from V and 3 bases from J, the gap between germline ends came to 17 bases. The CDR3 runs 16 residues. Germline values: CDR1 MDHEN, CDR2 SYDVKM. CDR3 protein: CASSLVAGGGDYGYTF. CDR3 DNA sequence: TGTGCCAGCAGTTTGGTTGCGGGGGGAGGTGACTATGGCTACACCTTC.

The chain is built from TRBV28 and TRBJ1-5, with unresolved D. Trimming took 7 bases from V and 6 from J, leaving 13 bases between them. The CDR3 is made up of 13 amino acids. CDR1 is MDHEN, CDR2 SYDVKM, per germline. CDR3 in amino acids: CASTPSGRQPQHF. In DNA form, the CDR3 reads TGTGCCAGCACCCCCAGCGGTCGTCAGCCCCAGCATTTT. Combining the CDR3 with reference TRBV28 and TRBJ1-5 gives the whole variable domain DVKVTQSSRYLVKRTGEKVFLECVQDMDHENMFWYRQDPGLGLRLIYFSYDVKMKEKGDIPEGYSVSREKKERFSLILESASTNQTSMYLCASTPSGRQPQHFGDGTRLSIL.

The chain employs TRBV5-5 and TRBJ2-7, with D possibly being TRBD2 (6 bases). Trimming shortened V by 0 bases and J by 2 bases, and 9 bases separated the two germline ends. Germline V gives CDR1 SGHKS, CDR2 YYEKEE (reference sequence). This CDR3 is built from 14 residues. CDR3 protein: CASSLAGGPYEQYF. The CDR3 nucleotides are TGTGCCAGCAGCTTGGCCGGGGGACCCTACGAGCAGTACTTC. Full variable domain (outside the CDR3, taken from reference TRBV5-5 and TRBJ2-7): DAGVTQSPTHLIKTRGQQVTLRCSPISGHKSVSWYQQVLGQGPQFIFQYYEKEERGRGNFPDRFSARQFPNYSSELNVNALLLGDSALYLCASSLAGGPYEQYFGPGTRLTVT.

This clone was recorded once. V is TRBV27 and J is TRBJ2-7; D gene unclear. The length of the CDR3 is 15 residues. Germline assignment: CDR1 MNHEY and CDR2 SMNVEV (reference sequence). With 5 bases removed from V and 1 base from J, the gap between germline ends came to 15 bases. The CDR3 coding sequence is TGTGCCAGCAGTCCTACAGAGTATACATCCTACGAGCAGTACTTC. It is translated as CASSPTEYTSYEQYF.

The chain employs TRBV6-6 and TRBJ2-1; D perhaps matches TRBD2 (6 bases). Trimming shortened V by 4 bases and J by 5 bases, and 15 bases separated the two germline ends. CDR3 length: 15 residues. Germline V gives CDR1 MNHNY, CDR2 SVGAGI (reference sequence). This chain's CDR3 is CASSFFYTGDNEQFF. The CDR3 nucleotides are TGTGCCAGCAGTTTTTTTTATACGGGGGACAATGAGCAGTTCTTC.

V gene TRBV29-1 combines with J gene TRBJ2-5, with a tentative D call TRBD1 (6 bases). CDR3 length: 13 amino acids. Per germline, CDR1 SQVTM and CDR2 ANQGSEA. Trimming stripped 6 bases from V and 4 bases from J, with 15 bases between. The CDR3 DNA reads TGCAGCGTAGCCCGGGACACGGGAGAGACCCAGTACTTC. This translates into CSVARDTGETQYF. The full variable domain, rest sourced from reference TRBV29-1 and TRBJ2-5, is SAVISQKPSRDICQRGTSLTIQCQVDSQVTMMFWYRQQPGQSLTLIATANQGSEATYESGFVIDKFPISRPNLTFSTLTVSNMSPEDSSIYLCSVARDTGETQYFGPGTRLLVL.

The CDR3 bases are TGCAGTGCCCGGACAGGGGGCGCTTACACCTTC. Residues: CSARTGGAYTF. This chain links TRBV20-1 with TRBJ1-2; 11 bases line up with TRBD1. CDR3 length equals 11 residues. V gave up 6 bases and J gave up 11 bases; unmatched junction bases: 5. Germline CDR1 and CDR2: DFQATT and SNEGSKA (reference sequence).

The genes are TRBV15 and TRBJ2-7, with 13 positions matching TRBD2. V trimming: 4 bases; J trimming: 4 bases; junction bases outside the gene matches: 4. Germline CDR1 reads LNHNV; CDR2 reads YYDKDF (reference sequence). The CDR3 totals 15 residues. The CDR3 here is CATSITLAGGYEQYF. As DNA, the CDR3 is TGTGCCACCAGCATCACACTAGCGGGGGGGTACGAGCAGTACTTC.

This chain links TRBV7-3 with TRBJ2-2; no reliable D call. Trimming removed 1 base at V and 4 bases at J, with 4 bases between. Germline CDR1 and CDR2: SGHTA and FQGTGA. The CDR3 spans 13 residues. The CDR3 reads CASSLRSTGELFF. The CDR3 DNA sequence: TGTGCCAGCAGCTTAAGGAGCACCGGGGAGCTGTTTTTT.

This chain links TRBV7-8 with TRBJ1-6; 7 bases line up with TRBD1. Per the germline V gene, CDR1 is SGHVS and CDR2 is FQNEAQ. This CDR3 is 17 amino acids long. V was clipped by 5 bases and J by 7 bases; unmatched bases: 14. CDR3 sequence reads: CASSPRAVTGYNSPLHF. CDR3 sequence (DNA): TGTGCCAGCAGCCCCCGGGCGGTGACAGGGTACAATTCACCCCTCCACTTT.

V is TRBV4-3 and J is TRBJ1-6; 7 bases are a match to TRBD1. This CDR3 is 15 amino acids long. Germline CDR1 reads LGHNA; CDR2 reads YSLEER. J lost 8 bases, V lost 4 bases, and 8 bases had no gene match. This CDR3 is CASSPRQGGYSPLHF. The CDR3 nucleotides are TGCGCCAGCAGCCCTCGACAGGGAGGATATTCACCCCTCCACTTT.

The DNA of the CDR3 is TGTGCCAGCAGAATCTTCCTGGGGGGCTACGAGCAGTACTTC. Protein: CASRIFLGGYEQYF. This chain connects TRBV2 to TRBJ2-7; weak D call: TRBD2 (6 bases). This CDR3 is 14 amino acids long. Germline V lookup: CDR1 SNHLY, CDR2 FYNNEI. The V end lost 6 bases, the J end lost 3 bases, and 15 bases lay between the germline ends.

The J gene is TRBJ1-2, the V gene TRBV18, with D unclear. V lost 4 bases and J 7 bases, leaving 16 bases between the germline ends. The CDR3 is 14 residues long. CDR1 is KGHSH, CDR2 LQKENI, per germline. Here the CDR3 reads CASSLLRALGGYTF. The CDR3 region has the DNA TGTGCCAGCTCACTCTTGAGGGCCCTCGGTGGCTACACCTTC.

V gene TRBV5-1 combines with J gene TRBJ1-4, with D unresolved. The CDR3 loop spans 13 amino acids. Trimming took 3 bases from V and 0 from J, leaving 3 bases between them. Germline loops: CDR1 SGHRS, CDR2 YFSETQ. CDR3: CASSSATNEKLFF. The CDR3 DNA follows: TGCGCCAGCAGCTCTGCAACTAATGAAAAACTGTTTTTT.

The chain is built from TRBV7-2 and TRBJ1-5; 9 positions match TRBD1. This CDR3 has 15 amino acids. The germline gives CDR1 SGHTA, CDR2 FQGNSA. With 6 bases clipped from V and 6 bases from J, the junction kept 9 bases outside the gene matches. The CDR3 nucleotides read TGTGCCAGCAGTAGACAGGGGGGCGTCGGTCAGCCCCAGCATTTT. Protein sequence: CASSRQGGVGQPQHF.

V and J are TRBV7-9 and TRBJ1-1, with D perhaps TRBD1 (5 bases). The V end was cut by 11 bases, the J end by 1 base, with 11 bases between. In germline, CDR1 is SEHNR, CDR2 FQNEAQ (reference sequence). The CDR3 spans 12 residues. The CDR3 coding sequence is TGTGCCGTTAGGGGTTCGAACACTGAAGCTTTCTTT. Protein sequence: CAVRGSNTEAFF. The whole variable domain, filled in from reference TRBV7-9 and TRBJ1-1, reads DTGVSQNPRHKITKRGQNVTFRCDPISEHNRLYWYRQTLGQGPEFLTYFQNEAQLEKSRLLSDRFSAERPKGSFSTLEIQRTEQGDSAMYLCAVRGSNTEAFFGQGTRLTVV.

This clone has a single count. The gene calls are TRBV5-4 and TRBJ1-2; D call uncertain. This CDR3 is built from 13 residues. The germline CDR1 and CDR2 sequences are SGHNT and YYREEE (reference sequence). V was shortened by 4 bases and J by 4 bases, with 11 bases between the two germline ends. CDR3 sequence (DNA): TGTGCCAGCAGCGTGGACTATACCTATGGCTACACCTTC. Its translation is CASSVDYTYGYTF.

The gene calls are TRBV6-1 and TRBJ2-1; the D gene is possibly TRBD1 (6 bases). The ends were cut back, 5 bases at V and 5 bases at J, with 13 bases in the middle. The CDR3 is 14 residues long. Germline loops: CDR1 MNHNS, CDR2 SASEGT. The CDR3 nucleotides are TGTGCCAGCAGTATTATGGACAGACACAATGAGCAGTTCTTC. This encodes CASSIMDRHNEQFF.

This clone was picked up one time. This chain uses TRBV7-8 with TRBJ2-1; 15 bases are a match to TRBD2. The CDR3 consists of 21 residues. Germline V lookup: CDR1 SGHVS, CDR2 FQNEAQ. V shed 5 bases, J shed 6 bases, and the junction held 20 bases outside the gene matches. The CDR3 spells CASSARGTSGGWYKALNEQFF. CDR3 bases: TGTGCCAGCAGCGCCAGAGGGACTAGCGGGGGGTGGTATAAAGCACTCAATGAGCAGTTCTTC.